Below, one T cell receptor (beta chain) is given with its context. The antigen is unknown. The data derive from a study of CXCR3-negative and CXCR3-positive naive CD8 T cells. CD45RO-CCR7+CD27+CD95- defined naive CD8+ T cells. The authors prepared UMI-labeled TRB cDNA libraries by 5' RACE. One entry per CDR3 protein, without DNA, is what TCRdb gives after re-calling the 5' RACE reads. This sample's table reports 45,000 to 60,000 distinct CDR3 sequences. The CDR3 extends over 14 amino acids. Germline values: CDR1 LNHDA, CDR2 SQIVND (reference sequence). Study outcomes and limitations: Surface CD5 matched across naive subsets, and TRB CDR3 properties served to infer TCR strength. Researchers reported similar TRBV-TRBJ usage in naive CXCR3-negative and CXCR3-positive cells, though memory differed.

This chain joins TRBV19 and TRBJ2-7; TCRdb selects TRBD1, and the lack of DNA leaves this call unchecked. The sequenced material came from naive CXCR3- CD8+ T cells from blood. Specified subset: CD45RO-CCR7+CD27+CD95- naive CD8+ T cells lacking CXCR3 (TNR3-). This TCR was recovered from a human donor in good health. Some clones in this sample may be carry-over from other donors' samples. CDR3 amino acids: CASSMGQGSYEQYF.